This T cell receptor beta chain was sequenced during a study of hypomethylating agent response in myelodysplastic syndrome. For the study at large: Responders were about six patients with complete response or hematologic improvement; about 5 were non-responders. Study-wide results and caveats: No significant post-treatment change in richness, rarefaction diversity or clonality, across all patients or response groups.

Survey resolution used two replicates of about 200 ng, totaling approximately 400 ng DNA. Only in-frame clones appear in the TCRdb table, and some are missing; sequencing was by immunoSEQ multiplex PCR. The top ten clones hold roughly 5.2% of a sample with 3,700 or so clones, around 80% of them seen once. With regard to this clone: The antigen remains undetermined.

The length of the CDR3 is 11 residues. Trimming pared 1 base from V and 9 bases from J, leaving 8 bases between. The germline CDR1 and CDR2 sequences are SGHRS and YFSETQ. The V call is TRBV5-1, the J call TRBJ2-7; D gene ambiguous. The clonotype comes from a human donor with myelodysplastic syndrome. Sequencing was performed on bone marrow, taken before or after starting hypomethylating agent treatment for myelodysplastic syndrome (not recorded which). As DNA, the CDR3 is TGCGCCAGCAGCTTGTTCTATGTGCAGTACTTC. This codes for CASSLFYVQYF.